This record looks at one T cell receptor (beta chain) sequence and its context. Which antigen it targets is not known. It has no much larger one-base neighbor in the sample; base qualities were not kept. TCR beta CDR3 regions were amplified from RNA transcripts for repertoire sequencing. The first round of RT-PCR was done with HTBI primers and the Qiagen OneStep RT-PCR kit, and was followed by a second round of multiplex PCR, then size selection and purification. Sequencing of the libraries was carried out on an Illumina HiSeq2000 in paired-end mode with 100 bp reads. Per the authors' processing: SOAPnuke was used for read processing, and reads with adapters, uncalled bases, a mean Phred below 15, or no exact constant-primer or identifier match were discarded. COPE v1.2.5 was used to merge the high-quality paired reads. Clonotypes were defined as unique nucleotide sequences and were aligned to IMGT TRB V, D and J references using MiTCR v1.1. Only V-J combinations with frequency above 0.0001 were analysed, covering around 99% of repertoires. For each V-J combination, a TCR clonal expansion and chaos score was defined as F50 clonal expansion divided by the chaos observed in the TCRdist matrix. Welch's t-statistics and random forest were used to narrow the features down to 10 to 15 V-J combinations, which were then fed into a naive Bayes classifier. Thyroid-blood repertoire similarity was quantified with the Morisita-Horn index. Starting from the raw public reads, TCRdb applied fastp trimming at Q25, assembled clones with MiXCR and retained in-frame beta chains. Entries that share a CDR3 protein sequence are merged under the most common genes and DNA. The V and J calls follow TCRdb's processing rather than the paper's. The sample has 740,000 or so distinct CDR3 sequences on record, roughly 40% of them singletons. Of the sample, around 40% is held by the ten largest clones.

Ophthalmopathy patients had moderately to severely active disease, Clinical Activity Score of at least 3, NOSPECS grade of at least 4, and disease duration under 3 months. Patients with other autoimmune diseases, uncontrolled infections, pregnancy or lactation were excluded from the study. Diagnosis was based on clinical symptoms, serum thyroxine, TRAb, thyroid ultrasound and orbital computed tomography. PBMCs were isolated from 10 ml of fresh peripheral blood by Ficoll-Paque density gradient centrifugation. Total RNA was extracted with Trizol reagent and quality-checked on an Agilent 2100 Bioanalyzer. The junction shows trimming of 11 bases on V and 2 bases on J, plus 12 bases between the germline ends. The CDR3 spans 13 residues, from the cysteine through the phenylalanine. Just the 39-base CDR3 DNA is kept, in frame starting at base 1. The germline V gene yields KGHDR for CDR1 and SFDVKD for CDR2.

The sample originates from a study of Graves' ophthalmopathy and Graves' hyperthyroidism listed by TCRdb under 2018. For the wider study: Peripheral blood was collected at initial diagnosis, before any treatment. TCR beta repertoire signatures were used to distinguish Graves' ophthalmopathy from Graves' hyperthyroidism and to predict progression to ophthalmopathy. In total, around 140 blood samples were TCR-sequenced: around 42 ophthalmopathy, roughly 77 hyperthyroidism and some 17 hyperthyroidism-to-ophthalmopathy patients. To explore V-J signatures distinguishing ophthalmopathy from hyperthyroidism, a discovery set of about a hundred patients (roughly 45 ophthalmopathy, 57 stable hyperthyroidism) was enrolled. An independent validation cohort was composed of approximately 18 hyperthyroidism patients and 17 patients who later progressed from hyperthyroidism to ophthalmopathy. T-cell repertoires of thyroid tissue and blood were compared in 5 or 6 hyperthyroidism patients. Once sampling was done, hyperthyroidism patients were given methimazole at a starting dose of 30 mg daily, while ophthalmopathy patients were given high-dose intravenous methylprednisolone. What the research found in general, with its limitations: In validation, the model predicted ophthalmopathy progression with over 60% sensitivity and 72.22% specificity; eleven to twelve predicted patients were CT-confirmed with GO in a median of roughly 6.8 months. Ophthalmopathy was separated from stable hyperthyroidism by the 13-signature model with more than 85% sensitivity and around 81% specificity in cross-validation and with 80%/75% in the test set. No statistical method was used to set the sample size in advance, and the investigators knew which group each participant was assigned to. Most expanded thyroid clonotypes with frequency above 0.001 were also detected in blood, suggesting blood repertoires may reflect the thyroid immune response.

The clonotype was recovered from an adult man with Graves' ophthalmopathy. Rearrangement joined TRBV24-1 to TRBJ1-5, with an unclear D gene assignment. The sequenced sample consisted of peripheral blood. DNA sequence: TGTGCCAGCGGCCTGGTGGGCAATCAGCCCCAGCATTTT. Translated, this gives CASGLVGNQPQHF.